These 21 T cell receptor beta chains share one sample of origin, sequenced in a study of cytomegalovirus exposure and HLA in healthy donors. 60 Vbeta and 13 Jbeta primers were used in PCR. Method: immunoSEQ multiplex PCR; TCRdb's copy keeps in-frame clones and lacks some. In the table there are about 200,000 clones, around 73% of which are singletons. Material: PBMCs. The receptor source for this set is a woman aged 25 to 39 in good health and CMV-seronegative.

This sequence joins TRBV5-6 and TRBJ2-3; 8 positions match TRBD2. CDR3 size: 15 residues. Trimming took 0 bases from V and 3 from J; bases not matched to a gene: 3. Germline-derived CDR1 and CDR2 are SGHDT and YYEEEE. For the CDR3, the DNA is TGTGCCAGCAGCTTGGTTGTAGCGGGAACAGATACGCAGTATTTT. It specifies CASSLVVAGTDTQYF.

The J gene is TRBJ1-2, the V gene TRBV5-4; 8 positions match TRBD1. Germline values: CDR1 SGHNT, CDR2 YYREEE (reference sequence). Germline trimming cut 1 base from V and 5 bases from J; bases unmatched to any gene: 4. This CDR3 is 14 amino acids long. The CDR3 DNA reads as TGTGCCAGCAGCTTGCGGACAGGGAGGTATGGCTACACCTTC. It specifies CASSLRTGRYGYTF.

V usage is TRBV5-6 and J usage is TRBJ1-1, with 8 bases fitting TRBD1. Germline trimming cut 4 bases from V and 7 bases from J; bases unmatched to any gene: 12. In germline, CDR1 is SGHDT, CDR2 YYEEEE. The CDR3 totals 15 residues. DNA of the CDR3: TGTGCCAGCAGCGCCGGGACAGGCGTCTTTATTGAAGCTTTCTTT. Translated: CASSAGTGVFIEAFF.

The chain links TRBV5-8 to TRBJ2-1; 8 bases line up with TRBD2. Germline V gives CDR1 SGHTS, CDR2 YDEGEE. CDR3 length: 16 residues. V trimming: 3 bases; J trimming: 0 bases; junction bases outside the gene matches: 5. The CDR3 loop is CASSSREAYSYNEQFF. DNA of the CDR3: TGTGCCAGCAGCTCGCGGGAGGCATACTCCTACAATGAGCAGTTCTTC.

This chain joins TRBV4-1 and TRBJ1-2, with D possibly matching TRBD1 (6 bases). The CDR3 has 13 amino acids. Trimming cost V 2 bases and J 4 bases, with 8 bases left between them. The germline gives CDR1 MGHRA, CDR2 YSYEKL. Here the CDR3 reads CASSQRDTYGYTF. CDR3 nucleotide sequence: TGCGCCAGCAGCCAAAGGGACACCTATGGCTACACCTTC.

The chain has TRBV6-6 and TRBJ2-3; 9 positions match TRBD2. After removal of 2 bases from V and 7 bases from J, the junction contained 7 bases not matched to a gene. Looked up from germline, CDR1 is MNHNY and CDR2 is SVGAGI (reference sequence). There are 15 residues in the CDR3. Here the CDR3 DNA reads TGTGCCAGCAGTTACGCGGGAGGGCCGCGATATACGCAGTATTTT. This sequence encodes CASSYAGGPRYTQYF.

The CDR3 is CSVGGGALGNTIYF. CDR3 nucleotides: TGCAGCGTTGGCGGGGGCGCTCTCGGAAACACCATATATTTT. The rearrangement links TRBV29-1 to TRBJ1-3, with a tentative D call TRBD1 (6 bases). CDR1 is SQVTM and CDR2 is ANQGSEA in the germline V gene. The CDR3 consists of 14 residues. Trimming stripped 4 bases from V and 4 bases from J, with 14 bases between. The full variable domain, completed using reference TRBV29-1 and TRBJ1-3, is SAVISQKPSRDICQRGTSLTIQCQVDSQVTMMFWYRQQPGQSLTLIATANQGSEATYESGFVIDKFPISRPNLTFSTLTVSNMSPEDSSIYLCSVGGGALGNTIYFGEGSWLTVV.

The chain combines TRBV6-5 with TRBJ1-1; D remains ambiguous. V gave up 2 bases and J gave up 3 bases, with 10 bases separating them. There are 14 residues in the CDR3. In germline, CDR1 is MNHEY, CDR2 SVGAGI. The CDR3 DNA reads TGTGCCAGCAGTTACGCAGGCCGGTACACTGAAGCTTTCTTT. Protein: CASSYAGRYTEAFF.

The chain has TRBV6-5 and TRBJ1-2; 7 bases match TRBD1. The CDR3 contains 14 residues. The germline CDR1 and CDR2 sequences are MNHEY and SVGAGI. V lost 5 bases, J lost 8 bases, and 11 bases stayed unmatched. CDR3 bases: TGTGCCAGCAGTAGGGACAGCCGGGGTAGAGGCTACACCTTC. It encodes CASSRDSRGRGYTF.

CDR3 in DNA: TGTGCCAGCAGTCGCGGGGAATACTACGAGCAGTACTTC. It specifies CASSRGEYYEQYF. The chain uses TRBV25-1 and TRBJ2-7; perhaps TRBD2 as D (6 bases). Between the trimmed V and J ends, which lost 5 bases and 3 bases, there was a span of 11 bases. This CDR3 comprises 13 residues. Germline assignment: CDR1 MGHDK and CDR2 SYGVNS.

The V call is TRBV2, the J call TRBJ2-2, with D perhaps matching TRBD1 (5 bases). Germline CDR1 reads SNHLY; CDR2 reads FYNNEI. V lost 5 bases and J 0 bases, leaving 13 bases between the germline ends. The CDR3 consists of 16 residues. The CDR3 loop is CASSLTTVANTGELFF. The CDR3 DNA is TGTGCCAGCAGTCTGACGACAGTCGCGAACACCGGGGAGCTGTTTTTT.

This chain links TRBV30 with TRBJ1-1; D not certain. CDR1 and CDR2 (germline): GTSNPN, SVGIG (reference sequence). This CDR3 is 10 amino acids long. Trimming took 5 bases from V and 11 from J, leaving 12 bases between them. CDR3 residues: CAWGNSWAFF. In DNA, the CDR3 is TGTGCCTGGGGAAACAGTTGGGCTTTCTTT.

V and J are TRBV30 and TRBJ1-6; D is unresolved. This CDR3 spans 12 amino acids. Germline V CDR1 and CDR2: GTSNPN, SVGIG (reference sequence). Trimming left V 8 bases short and J 8 bases short, with 13 bases between. In nucleotides, the CDR3 is TGTGCCCATAGTCTAGGTGATTCACCCCTCCACTTT. This gives the protein CAHSLGDSPLHF.

A word on this clone: Because the CDR3 is missing its conserved closing phenylalanine or tryptophan, this is likely a read error. No DNA is shown, since the ends of the CDR3 on it are uncertain; the CDR3 is the one TCRdb lists. J is TRBJ2-7 and V is TRBV5-8; TRBD2, the table's D call, was not compared with the DNA. The germline CDR1 and CDR2 sequences are SGHTS and YDEGEE. The CDR3 is 9 residues long, counting both termini. CDR3: CASSLSGWC.

The rearrangement uses TRBV27 and TRBJ2-3; 8 positions agree with TRBD2. Per the germline V gene, CDR1 is MNHEY and CDR2 is SMNVEV (reference sequence). The trim removed 1 base at V and 3 bases at J, leaving 9 bases unmatched. The CDR3 covers 17 residues. CDR3 nucleotides: TGTGCCAGCAGTTTATTAGCAAGGACTAGCTCAACAGATACGCAGTATTTT. The encoded protein is CASSLLARTSSTDTQYF.

The rearrangement links TRBV6-6 to TRBJ2-1; 11 nucleotides align to TRBD2. The junction had 5 bases not matched to a gene; V was cut back by 8 bases and J by 2 bases. The CDR3 has 15 residues. CDR1 is MNHNY, CDR2 SVGAGI, per germline (reference sequence). In nucleotides, the CDR3 is TGTGCCAGCGGCCGACTAGCGGGAACCTACAATGAGCAGTTCTTC. Residues: CASGRLAGTYNEQFF.

As concerns this clone: A junction boundary mismatches the germline segment, possibly from a read error. The rearrangement joins TRBV28 to TRBJ1-2; maybe TRBD1 (6 bases). Per the germline V gene, CDR1 is MDHEN and CDR2 is SYDVKM. There are 12 residues in the CDR3. The CDR3 DNA reads as TGTGCCAGCAGTTTACAGGGGAATGGCTACCCCTTC. Amino acid sequence: CASSLQGNGYPF.

CDR3 sequence (DNA): TGTGCCAGCAGCGCCCGACTAGAGCAGTTCTTC. Encoded protein: CASSARLEQFF. The chain uses TRBV5-8 and TRBJ2-1; tentatively, D is TRBD2 (5 bases). Trimming took 4 bases from V and 10 from J, leaving 9 bases between them. Germline CDR1 SGHTS, CDR2 YDEGEE. The CDR3 sequence is 11 residues long.

The V gene is TRBV28, the J gene TRBJ1-5, with D perhaps TRBD1 (5 bases). Germline-derived CDR1 and CDR2 are MDHEN and SYDVKM. Trimming pared 4 bases from V and 3 bases from J, leaving 13 bases between. The CDR3 runs to 15 residues. The CDR3 loop reads CASSSLTVLNQPQHF. The CDR3 nucleotides read TGTGCCAGCAGTTCGTTGACAGTGCTCAATCAGCCCCAGCATTTT.

The chain couples TRBV6-1 to TRBJ1-5; D uncertain. Trimming took off 9 bases at V and 0 bases at J, with 9 bases between the two ends. This CDR3 is built from 13 residues. Per the germline V gene, CDR1 is MNHNS and CDR2 is SASEGT. This chain's CDR3 is CASRQPSNQPQHF. CDR3 DNA sequence: TGTGCCAGTCGACAACCTAGCAATCAGCCCCAGCATTTT.

The chain is built from TRBV28 and TRBJ1-2, with D possibly TRBD1 on 6 matching bases. Trimming cost V 5 bases and J 4 bases, with 8 bases left between them. The CDR3 is 12 amino acids. Germline assignment: CDR1 MDHEN and CDR2 SYDVKM. The CDR3 DNA reads TGTGCCAGCAGTGTACAGGGCTATGGCTACACCTTC. This encodes CASSVQGYGYTF.